The T cell receptor beta chain under discussion was sequenced for a study of blood T cell repertoires in COVID-19. Study-wide context: Whether acute or convalescent, the COVID-19 samples came from the United States, Italy and Spain. T cells, B-cell-depleted T cells, or PBMCs provided the cDNA or gDNA that served as material.

Clones were read by immunoSEQ multiplex PCR, and TCRdb kept only the in-frame ones, dropping some. This sample has roughly 290,000 clones, with around 90% found just once. Adults between about 18 and 89 years of age took part from fewer than 30 US areas. Clinical history as reported by participants underpinned cohort assignment. The sample was PBMCs or T cells enriched from blood (not recorded which). This TCR was sampled from a woman in her late teens or twenties with acute COVID-19.

The CDR3 DNA reads TGTGCCAGCAGTCCGAATCGTAGCGGGAGACGCTACAATGAGCAGTTCTTC. This translates into CASSPNRSGRRYNEQFF. The V gene is TRBV28, the J gene TRBJ2-1; TRBD2 matches 9 bases. This CDR3 is built from 17 residues. CDR1 is MDHEN and CDR2 is SYDVKM in the germline V gene. The trim removed 5 bases at V and 3 bases at J, leaving 11 bases unmatched.